This TCR beta chain was captured in a study of cytomegalovirus exposure and HLA in healthy donors. In the study overall: It was reported in a later analysis that the same platform had been used for the 90 to 150 validation repertoires as for the 550 to 700 first-cohort repertoires. Study conclusions and caveats: Investigators reported around 150 TCR beta chains as tied to cytomegalovirus.

After removal of 3 bases from V and 4 bases from J, the junction contained 5 bases not matched to a gene. Germline assignment: CDR1 SGHRS and CDR2 YFSETQ. The CDR3 is 16 residues long. TCRdb's copy holds only in-frame clones and misses some; the assay was immunoSEQ multiplex PCR. The top ten clones hold 20% to 25% of a sample with over 75,000 clones, roughly 85% of them seen once. About this clone: What it binds is unknown.

This TCR was recovered from a man between 18 and 29 years old in good health and CMV-seropositive. The specimen sequenced was PBMCs. This chain connects TRBV5-1 to TRBJ2-1; 12 nucleotides agree with TRBD2. The CDR3 sequence is CASSSPLAGGYNEQFF. CDR3 nucleotide sequence: TGCGCCAGCAGCTCGCCTCTAGCGGGGGGGTACAATGAGCAGTTCTTC.